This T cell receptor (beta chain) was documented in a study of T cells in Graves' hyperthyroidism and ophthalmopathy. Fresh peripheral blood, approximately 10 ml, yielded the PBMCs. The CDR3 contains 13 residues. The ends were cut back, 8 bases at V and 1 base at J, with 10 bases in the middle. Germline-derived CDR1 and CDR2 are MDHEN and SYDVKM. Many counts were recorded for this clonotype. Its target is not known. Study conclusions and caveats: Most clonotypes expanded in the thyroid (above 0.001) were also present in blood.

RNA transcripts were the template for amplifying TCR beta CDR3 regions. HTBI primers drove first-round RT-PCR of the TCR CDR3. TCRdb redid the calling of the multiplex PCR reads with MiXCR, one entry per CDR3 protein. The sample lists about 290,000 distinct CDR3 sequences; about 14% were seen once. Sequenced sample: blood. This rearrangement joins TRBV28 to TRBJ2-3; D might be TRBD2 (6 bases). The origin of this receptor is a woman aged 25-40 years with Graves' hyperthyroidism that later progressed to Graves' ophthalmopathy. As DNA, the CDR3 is TGTGCCAGCCGCTGGGGGGGCACAGATACGCAGTATTTT. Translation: CASRWGGTDTQYF. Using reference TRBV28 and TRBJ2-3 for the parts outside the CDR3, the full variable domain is DVKVTQSSRYLVKRTGEKVFLECVQDMDHENMFWYRQDPGLGLRLIYFSYDVKMKEKGDIPEGYSVSREKKERFSLILESASTNQTSMYLCASRWGGTDTQYFGPGTRLTVL.